This TCR beta chain was profiled in a study of cytomegalovirus exposure and HLA in healthy donors. With 60 Vbeta and 13 Jbeta primers, the PCR was carried out. The method was immunoSEQ multiplex PCR; TCRdb's version includes in-frame clones alone and lacks a portion of them. The sample contains 95,000 to 100,000 clones, about 74% of which appear only once. The V and J ends lost 5 bases and 1 base, in that order; junction bases with no gene match: 5. Germline V lookup: CDR1 SGHRS, CDR2 YFSETQ. The CDR3 is made up of 15 amino acids. The genes are TRBV5-1 and TRBJ2-2; 7 bases are shared with TRBD2. The specimen sequenced was PBMCs. The origin of this receptor is a man in his 60s in good health and CMV-seropositive. The DNA of the CDR3 is TGCGCCAGCAGTCAGAGCGGGGAGAACACCGGGGAGCTGTTTTTT. As protein: CASSQSGENTGELFF. Full variable domain (remainder filled in from reference TRBV5-1 and TRBJ2-2): KAGVTQTPRYLIKTRGQQVTLSCSPISGHRSVSWYQQTPGQGLQFLFEYFSETQRNKGNFPGRFSGRQFSNSRSEMNVSTLELGDSALYLCASSQSGENTGELFFGEGSRLTVL.